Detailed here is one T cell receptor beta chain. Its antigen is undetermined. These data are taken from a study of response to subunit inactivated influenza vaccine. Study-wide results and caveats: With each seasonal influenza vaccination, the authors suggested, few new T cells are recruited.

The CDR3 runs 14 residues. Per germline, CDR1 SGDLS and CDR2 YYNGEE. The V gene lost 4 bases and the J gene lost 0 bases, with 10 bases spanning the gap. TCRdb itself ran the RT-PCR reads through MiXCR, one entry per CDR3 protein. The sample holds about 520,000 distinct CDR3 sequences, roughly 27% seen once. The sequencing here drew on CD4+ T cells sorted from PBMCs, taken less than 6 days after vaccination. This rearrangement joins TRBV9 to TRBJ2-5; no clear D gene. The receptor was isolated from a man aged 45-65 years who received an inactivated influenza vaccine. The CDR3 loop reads CASSPSTYQETQYF. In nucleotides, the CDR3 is TGTGCCAGCAGCCCGTCGACCTACCAAGAGACCCAGTACTTC.